These 22 T cell receptor beta chains were all obtained from the same sample, sequenced in a study of OX40 agonist ivuxolimab in advanced cancers. TCRdb's copy holds only in-frame clones and misses some; the assay was immunoSEQ multiplex PCR. The profile shows about 80,000 clones, about 90% of them singletons. The specimen comprised CD4+ or CD8+ T cells sorted from blood, sampled in a trial of the OX40 agonist ivuxolimab. The receptors originated from an adult with an advanced solid tumor such as melanoma, head and neck, liver or kidney cancer.

This clone was observed a single time. The J gene is TRBJ2-2, the V gene TRBV7-9, with D hard to call. Trimming took off 9 bases at V and 5 bases at J, with 16 bases between the two ends. The germline V gene has CDR1 SEHNR and CDR2 FQNEAQ (reference sequence). This CDR3 region has 14 residues. CDR3 protein: CASGRSVRTGELFF. DNA of the CDR3: TGTGCCAGTGGACGGTCGGTTAGAACCGGGGAGCTGTTTTTT.

This sequence joins TRBV11-2 and TRBJ1-6; no clear D. Trimming removed 5 bases at V and 0 bases at J, with 11 bases between. The CDR3 consists of 16 residues. Germline V gene data show CDR1 as SGHAT and CDR2 as FQNNGV. This CDR3 reads CASSLADTSYNSPLHF. DNA for the CDR3: TGTGCCAGCAGCCTCGCCGACACCTCCTATAATTCACCCCTCCACTTT.

The chain combines TRBV5-1 with TRBJ2-1; possibly TRBD1 for D (5 bases). Trimming left V 0 bases short and J 3 bases short, with 13 bases between. CDR3 length: 16 amino acids. Germline V gene data show CDR1 as SGHRS and CDR2 as YFSETQ. This chain's CDR3 is CASSLGAQVIYNEQFF. Written as DNA, the CDR3 is TGCGCCAGCAGCTTGGGCGCACAGGTTATCTACAATGAGCAGTTCTTC. Together with reference TRBV5-1 and TRBJ2-1, the CDR3 gives the full variable domain: KAGVTQTPRYLIKTRGQQVTLSCSPISGHRSVSWYQQTPGQGLQFLFEYFSETQRNKGNFPGRFSGRQFSNSRSEMNVSTLELGDSALYLCASSLGAQVIYNEQFFGPGTRLTVL.

This chain joins TRBV9 and TRBJ2-3, with 14 bases that match TRBD2. The CDR3 runs to 18 residues. CDR1 and CDR2 (germline): SGDLS, YYNGEE. V lost 2 bases, J lost 0 bases, and 5 bases stayed unmatched. The CDR3 DNA reads TGTGCCAGCAGCGTTGGGACTAGCGGGGGCCGGAGCACAGATACGCAGTATTTT. As protein: CASSVGTSGGRSTDTQYF.

This chain joins TRBV6-6 and TRBJ1-2; possible D gene TRBD1, 5 bases. CDR3 size: 15 residues. CDR1 is MNHNY, CDR2 SVGAGI, per germline (reference sequence). V gave up 4 bases and J gave up 0 bases, with 12 bases separating them. The CDR3 region is CASSSPGRANYGYTF. In DNA form, the CDR3 reads TGTGCCAGCAGTTCCCCGGGCAGGGCTAACTATGGCTACACCTTC.

This chain links TRBV11-2 with TRBJ1-2; 7 bases agree with TRBD1. The CDR3 consists of 17 residues. CDR1 and CDR2 from the germline V gene are SGHAT and FQNNGV. V shed 5 bases, J shed 0 bases, and the junction held 12 bases outside the gene matches. The CDR3 here is CASSAWDRRRANYGYTF. The CDR3 DNA is TGTGCCAGCAGCGCCTGGGACAGACGAAGAGCTAACTATGGCTACACCTTC.

The rearrangement joins TRBV7-9 to TRBJ1-2, with a possible D match to TRBD1 (5 bases). Germline V gene sequence: CDR1 SEHNR, CDR2 FQNEAQ (reference sequence). The CDR3 has 15 residues. Trimming left V 0 bases short and J 8 bases short, with 16 bases between. CDR3 region: CASSLAHIGAKGYTF. In DNA form, the CDR3 reads TGTGCCAGCAGCTTAGCCCACATCGGGGCCAAGGGCTACACCTTC.

J is TRBJ1-2 and V is TRBV10-3, with D perhaps TRBD1 (6 bases). This CDR3 is 13 amino acids long. V was trimmed by 4 bases and J by 2 bases, leaving 8 bases between them. Germline values: CDR1 ENHRY, CDR2 SYGVKD. CDR3 sequence: CAISGGANYGYTF. CDR3 in DNA: TGTGCCATCAGTGGGGGGGCGAACTATGGCTACACCTTC.

The V gene is TRBV19, the J gene TRBJ1-2; D is possibly TRBD1 (6 bases). V lost 9 bases and J 3 bases, leaving 17 bases between the germline ends. This CDR3 is 14 amino acids long. The germline V gene has CDR1 LNHDA and CDR2 SQIVND (reference sequence). The DNA of the CDR3 is TGTGCCAGCGCGATAAGACAGGCAGACTATGGCTACACCTTC. Translating gives CASAIRQADYGYTF.

The chain has TRBV7-6 and TRBJ2-7, with TRBD2 identical over 8 bases. The trim removed 6 bases at V and 3 bases at J, leaving 16 bases unmatched. CDR1 and CDR2 (germline): SGHVS, FNYEAQ. The CDR3 covers 17 residues. Here the CDR3 reads CASSVSGGPNINYEQYF. The CDR3 DNA reads TGTGCCAGCAGTGTCAGCGGGGGCCCTAATATTAACTACGAGCAGTACTTC.

V and J are TRBV20-1 and TRBJ2-7; D is possibly TRBD2 (6 bases). V dropped 0 bases and J dropped 7 bases, with 7 bases sitting between them. The CDR3 has 11 residues. Germline V lookup: CDR1 DFQATT, CDR2 SNEGSKA (reference sequence). CDR3 protein: CSAREGGEQYF. For the CDR3, the DNA is TGCAGTGCTAGAGAGGGGGGAGAGCAGTACTTC.

This sequence joins TRBV6-5 and TRBJ1-2, with D possibly being TRBD1 (5 bases). Germline loops: CDR1 MNHEY, CDR2 SVGAGI. The germline V and J ends were trimmed by 6 bases and 4 bases, with 12 bases remaining between them. The CDR3 is 13 residues long. CDR3 amino acids: CASSLDSLYGYTF. The CDR3 DNA sequence: TGTGCCAGCAGCCTAGACAGCCTCTATGGCTACACCTTC.

The gene calls are TRBV10-3 and TRBJ2-7, with 9 positions matching TRBD1. The CDR3 sequence is 12 residues long. Trimming cost V 9 bases and J 1 base; bases outside gene matches: 1. Germline CDR1 is ENHRY and CDR2 is SYGVKD. The CDR3 DNA reads as TGTGCCATTGGACAGGGGTCCTACGAGCAGTACTTC. It is translated as CAIGQGSYEQYF.

The chain uses TRBV7-9 and TRBJ2-6; D gene unclear. CDR1 is SEHNR and CDR2 is FQNEAQ in the germline V gene (reference sequence). V lost 6 bases and J lost 0, with 6 bases in between. The CDR3 totals 14 residues. CDR3 coding DNA: TGTGCCAGCAGGCAGAGCTCTGGGGCCAACGTCCTGACTTTC. Translated, it gives CASRQSSGANVLTF. The full variable domain, completed using reference TRBV7-9 and TRBJ2-6, is DTGVSQNPRHKITKRGQNVTFRCDPISEHNRLYWYRQTLGQGPEFLTYFQNEAQLEKSRLLSDRFSAERPKGSFSTLEIQRTEQGDSAMYLCASRQSSGANVLTFGAGSRLTVL.

The rearrangement links TRBV21-1 to TRBJ2-4; the tabulated D call, TRBD2, remains unverified against the DNA. TRBV21-1 is given as a pseudogene. The CDR3 runs to 20 residues. The chain's CDR3 is CASSKASGGPNNIAKNIQYF. CDR3 sequence (DNA): TGTGCCAGCAGCAAGGCTAGCGGGGGGCCGAACAATATAGCCAAAAACATTCAGTACTTC.

As regards this clone: The junction departs from germline at one end; a sequencing error may be responsible. The chain couples TRBV6-6 to TRBJ2-3, with 8 bases fitting TRBD2. Germline lookup yields CDR1 MNHNY and CDR2 SVGAGI (reference sequence). There are 13 residues in the CDR3. In DNA form, the CDR3 reads TGTGCCAGCTGGCTAGCGGGCACTGATACGCAGTATTTT. This gives the protein CASWLAGTDTQYF.

The V call is TRBV30, the J call TRBJ1-1, with 7 bases that match TRBD1. Germline V gives CDR1 GTSNPN, CDR2 SVGIG (reference sequence). The ends lost 6 bases at V and 1 base at J; junction bases unmatched: 8. This CDR3 has 14 residues. CDR3 in amino acids: CACRQGSGNTEAFF. The CDR3 nucleotides read TGTGCCTGTCGACAGGGTTCTGGGAACACTGAAGCTTTCTTT.

The CDR3 DNA reads as TGTGCCAGCACGCCGGGACTATCCCATGAGCAGTTCTTC. It encodes CASTPGLSHEQFF. The chain carries TRBV6-5 and TRBJ2-1, with 7 bases aligning to TRBD2. V shed 7 bases, J shed 8 bases, and the junction held 8 bases outside the gene matches. The CDR3 has 13 residues. The V gene's germline CDR1 is MNHEY and CDR2 SVGAGI.

The V and J genes are TRBV10-3 and TRBJ2-1; 7 nucleotides line up with TRBD1. Trimming took 0 bases from V and 5 from J; bases not matched to a gene: 4. Germline CDR1 is ENHRY and CDR2 is SYGVKD. The CDR3 covers 15 residues. The CDR3 bases are TGTGCCATCAGTGAGTCGAGACAGGGACACAATGAGCAGTTCTTC. As protein: CAISESRQGHNEQFF.

V gene TRBV29-1 combines with J gene TRBJ1-4; tentatively, D is TRBD1 (6 bases). CDR3 length equals 13 residues. V lost 6 bases and J 6 bases, leaving 14 bases between the germline ends. CDR1 and CDR2 from the germline V gene are SQVTM and ANQGSEA. The CDR3 here is CSVGGGGDEKLFF. The CDR3 DNA sequence: TGCAGCGTGGGAGGGGGGGGAGATGAAAAACTGTTTTTT.

This clone was recorded only once. The chain couples TRBV9 to TRBJ1-5; tentatively, D is TRBD1 (5 bases). Germline V gives CDR1 SGDLS, CDR2 YYNGEE. This CDR3 is built from 14 residues. Trimming removed 4 bases at V and 4 bases at J, with 12 bases between. As DNA, the CDR3 is TGTGCCAGCAGCCTCGACAGTACGAATCAGCCCCAGCATTTT. Amino acid sequence: CASSLDSTNQPQHF. The full variable domain, completed using reference TRBV9 and TRBJ1-5, is DSGVTQTPKHLITATGQRVTLRCSPRSGDLSVYWYQQSLDQGLQFLIQYYNGEERAKGNILERFSAQQFPDLHSELNLSSLELGDSALYFCASSLDSTNQPQHFGDGTRLSIL.

The rearrangement joins TRBV10-3 to TRBJ1-2; D unclear. This CDR3 has 13 amino acids. Germline assignment: CDR1 ENHRY and CDR2 SYGVKD. V lost 10 bases and J lost 3, with 15 bases in between. The CDR3 region is CATADLQDYGYTF. CDR3 bases: TGTGCCACAGCTGACCTGCAGGACTATGGCTACACCTTC.